The 23 T cell receptor beta chains below come from one sample, sequenced in a study of OX40 agonist ivuxolimab in advanced cancers. The receptor library was made with the immunoSEQ multiplex PCR assay. TCRdb took over this immuneACCESS table, retaining in-frame rearrangements with V and J assigned. Such tables are incomplete; in checked studies, under half of the missing clones stem from an unresolved V gene, and the remainder is unexplained. The sample table contains about 49,000 clones; only one count was recorded for roughly 79% of them. Jointly, the top ten make up almost 6.5% of the sample. The material sequenced was CD4+ or CD8+ T cells sorted from blood, taken in a trial of the OX40 agonist ivuxolimab. Receptors were obtained from an adult with an advanced solid tumor such as melanoma, head and neck, liver or kidney cancer.

V is TRBV28 and J is TRBJ2-7; tentatively, D is TRBD1 (5 bases). The CDR3 length is 16 residues. CDR1 is MDHEN, CDR2 SYDVKM, per germline. The V gene lost 4 bases and the J gene lost 3 bases, with 19 bases spanning the gap. CDR3 nucleotides: TGTGCCAGCAGTTCTTCAGTGGGCCAGGGTTACTACGAGCAGTACTTC. The encoded protein is CASSSSVGQGYYEQYF.

This clone is labeled as medium-sized. This sequence joins TRBV5-6 and TRBJ1-1; D unresolved. The V end lost 4 bases, the J end lost 7 bases, and 8 bases lay between the germline ends. The CDR3 spans 11 residues. Germline V lookup: CDR1 SGHDT, CDR2 YYEEEE. CDR3 DNA: TGTGCCAGCAGCCTATCACGTGAAGCTTTCTTT. It yields the protein CASSLSREAFF. The full variable domain, in which reference TRBV5-6 and TRBJ1-1 provide the parts outside the CDR3, is DAGVTQSPTHLIKTRGQQVTLRCSPKSGHDTVSWYQQALGQGPQFIFQYYEEEERQRGNFPDRFSGHQFPNYSSELNVNALLLGDSALYLCASSLSREAFFGQGTRLTVV.

The V gene is TRBV5-1, the J gene TRBJ2-4, with 7 positions matching TRBD2. Germline-derived CDR1 and CDR2 are SGHRS and YFSETQ. CDR3 length: 15 residues. After removal of 3 bases from V and 8 bases from J, the junction contained 11 bases not matched to a gene. The chain's CDR3 is CASSSGGGRMDIQYF. CDR3 bases: TGCGCCAGCAGCTCCGGGGGAGGGAGGATGGACATTCAGTACTTC.

The V gene is TRBV28, the J gene TRBJ2-7; D is possibly TRBD1 (6 bases). The CDR3 runs to 13 residues. V dropped 5 bases and J dropped 3 bases, with 11 bases sitting between them. The germline V gene encodes CDR1 MDHEN and CDR2 SYDVKM. This CDR3 is CASSPPDSYEQYF. DNA of the CDR3: TGTGCCAGCAGTCCCCCGGACAGCTACGAGCAGTACTTC.

This clone appeared once. The CDR3 nucleotides read TGTGCCTTGGGAGCGAGCTCCTACAATGAGCAGTTCTTC. Amino acid sequence: CALGASSYNEQFF. V usage is TRBV2 and J usage is TRBJ2-1; D perhaps matches TRBD2 (5 bases). Trimming took off 11 bases at V and 0 bases at J, with 11 bases between the two ends. Germline V gene lookup returns CDR1 SNHLY and CDR2 FYNNEI. The CDR3 sequence is 13 residues long.

This chain connects TRBV9 to TRBJ1-1; 7 bases fit TRBD1. Unmatched junction bases numbered 13, after V lost 6 bases and J lost 5 bases. The CDR3 covers 15 residues. Germline V gives CDR1 SGDLS, CDR2 YYNGEE. The CDR3, as DNA: TGTGCCAGCACCCCGGGAGGGGGCCTAGGTACTGAAGCTTTCTTT. Amino acid sequence: CASTPGGGLGTEAFF. Supplemented by reference TRBV9 and TRBJ1-1, the full variable domain reads DSGVTQTPKHLITATGQRVTLRCSPRSGDLSVYWYQQSLDQGLQFLIQYYNGEERAKGNILERFSAQQFPDLHSELNLSSLELGDSALYFCASTPGGGLGTEAFFGQGTRLTVV.

V is TRBV7-9 and J is TRBJ2-5; D could derive from TRBD1 or TRBD2 (5 bases each). In germline, CDR1 is SEHNR, CDR2 FQNEAQ (reference sequence). This CDR3 contains 16 residues. Trimming shortened V by 5 bases and J by 3 bases, and 19 bases separated the two germline ends. CDR3 nucleotides: TGTGCCAGCAGCGCCTCGTTGGGGGACGCAAAAGAGACCCAGTACTTC. Encoded protein: CASSASLGDAKETQYF.

The chain has TRBV6-1 and TRBJ2-7; no reliable D call. Trimming pared 4 bases from V and 0 bases from J, leaving 4 bases between. Germline CDR1 and CDR2: MNHNS and SASEGT. The CDR3 has 12 amino acids. CDR3 nucleotide sequence: TGTGCCAGCAGTGGTAGCTCCTACGAGCAGTACTTC. Translation gives CASSGSSYEQYF.

This sequence joins TRBV5-7 and TRBJ2-7; 7 bases are shared with TRBD2. TRBV5-7 is labeled an ORF, and its function is uncertain. This CDR3 has 11 residues. V gave up 2 bases and J gave up 7 bases; unmatched junction bases: 0. CDR3 in DNA: TGTGCCAGCAGCTTCGGGGGGGAGCAGTACGTC. This codes for CASSFGGEQYV.

This clone rates as medium-sized. The chain links TRBV6-5 to TRBJ2-7, with unresolved D. Deletions cut 0 bases from V and 2 bases from J, with 8 bases between. The CDR3 has 14 residues. The germline gives CDR1 MNHEY, CDR2 SVGAGI. CDR3 in DNA: TGTGCCAGCAGTTACTCGCACAGTCCCTACGAGCAGTACTTC. It codes for CASSYSHSPYEQYF.

The J gene is TRBJ1-2, the V gene TRBV9; D remains ambiguous. The germline CDR1 and CDR2 sequences are SGDLS and YYNGEE. V dropped 7 bases and J dropped 0 bases, with 16 bases sitting between them. The CDR3 runs 15 residues. This CDR3 reads CASAPATSANYGYTF. For the CDR3, the DNA is TGTGCCAGCGCACCCGCCACTTCGGCTAACTATGGCTACACCTTC.

The chain couples TRBV11-2 to TRBJ2-5, with TRBD2 as a possible D gene (5 bases). The V and J ends lost 2 bases and 7 bases respectively, with 14 bases between them. There are 14 residues in the CDR3. Germline CDR1 and CDR2: SGHAT and FQNNGV. The CDR3 DNA follows: TGTGCCAGCAGCTTAAATCCAGCGGACGGGACCCAGTACTTC. Translating gives CASSLNPADGTQYF.

The CDR3 nucleotides read TGCAGCGTTCCTGGCTACACCTTC. Its translation is CSVPGYTF. The gene calls are TRBV29-1 and TRBJ1-2; D remains unclear. CDR1 is SQVTM and CDR2 is ANQGSEA in the germline V gene. V lost 5 bases and J 7 bases, leaving 2 bases between the germline ends. The CDR3 is made up of 8 amino acids.

This chain connects TRBV28 to TRBJ1-1; no clear D. The V end was cut by 1 base, the J end by 4 bases, with 13 bases between. CDR1 is MDHEN and CDR2 is SYDVKM in the germline V gene. The CDR3 is 15 residues long. For the CDR3, the DNA is TGTGCCAGCAGTTTATCCGAGACCGGAGGCACTGAAGCTTTCTTT. Translated: CASSLSETGGTEAFF. The variable domain in full, with the rest retrieved from reference TRBV28 and TRBJ1-1, is DVKVTQSSRYLVKRTGEKVFLECVQDMDHENMFWYRQDPGLGLRLIYFSYDVKMKEKGDIPEGYSVSREKKERFSLILESASTNQTSMYLCASSLSETGGTEAFFGQGTRLTVV.

V gene TRBV5-1 combines with J gene TRBJ2-2, with 13 bases lining up with TRBD2. The germline V gene encodes CDR1 SGHRS and CDR2 YFSETQ. With 2 bases clipped from V and 4 bases from J, the junction kept 5 bases outside the gene matches. This CDR3 is built from 17 residues. This chain's CDR3 is CASSFGLAGVRTGELFF. In nucleotides, the CDR3 is TGCGCCAGCAGCTTTGGACTAGCGGGAGTGCGCACCGGGGAGCTGTTTTTT.

This clone has ten or more counts. The CDR3 DNA sequence: TGTGCCAGCAGGATAGCGGGAGCAAACAATGAGCAGTTCTTC. Its translation: CASRIAGANNEQFF. The chain is built from TRBV28 and TRBJ2-1, with 9 bases that match TRBD2. Germline trimming cut 6 bases from V and 5 bases from J; bases unmatched to any gene: 5. The germline gives CDR1 MDHEN, CDR2 SYDVKM. CDR3 length equals 14 residues.

The V call is TRBV5-1, the J call TRBJ2-2; D unclear. The V gene's germline CDR1 is SGHRS and CDR2 YFSETQ. This CDR3 spans 17 amino acids. The V gene lost 4 bases and the J gene lost 2 bases, with 18 bases spanning the gap. Here the CDR3 DNA reads TGCGCCAGCAGCGTCCCGGACCAAATTCTAAACACCGGGGAGCTGTTTTTT. Translation gives CASSVPDQILNTGELFF.

J is TRBJ2-7 and V is TRBV28, with no clear D. Trimming stripped 5 bases from V and 5 bases from J, with 16 bases between. The length of the CDR3 is 14 residues. Per the germline V gene, CDR1 is MDHEN and CDR2 is SYDVKM. The CDR3 DNA reads as TGTGCCAGCAGTCCCGTAGACACCGGGCACGAGCAGTACTTC. Encoded protein: CASSPVDTGHEQYF.

The CDR3 region is CASRGDSSSEAFF. The DNA for the CDR3 is TGTGCCAGCAGGGGGGACAGTTCCTCTGAAGCTTTCTTT. The rearrangement joins TRBV11-3 to TRBJ1-1; TRBD1 aligns across 7 bases. Looked up from germline, CDR1 is SGHNT and CDR2 is YENEEA. V was clipped by 6 bases and J by 6 bases; unmatched bases: 7. The CDR3 has 13 residues.

The chain recombines TRBV7-6 with TRBJ1-1; D unresolved. The V and J ends lost 1 base and 1 base respectively, with 10 bases between them. This CDR3 contains 15 residues. The germline V gene encodes CDR1 SGHVS and CDR2 FNYEAQ. This chain's CDR3 is CASSLVPGSNTEAFF. The CDR3 DNA is TGTGCCAGCAGCTTAGTTCCGGGCTCGAACACTGAAGCTTTCTTT.

This clone was seen a handful of times. The rearrangement links TRBV28 to TRBJ1-5; TRBD1 agrees at 10 bases. CDR1 MDHEN and CDR2 SYDVKM come from the germline V gene. Trimming cost V 10 bases and J 1 base; bases outside gene matches: 10. The CDR3 consists of 16 residues. The chain's CDR3 is CAIQSWDRGSNQPQHF. CDR3 coding DNA: TGTGCCATACAATCGTGGGACAGGGGAAGCAATCAGCCCCAGCATTTT.

Concerning this clone itself: Other nucleotide sequences in the sample specify the same CDR3. This chain joins TRBV19 and TRBJ2-7; weak D call: TRBD1 (6 bases). From germline, CDR1 is LNHDA and CDR2 SQIVND (reference sequence). V was pared by 5 bases and J by 1 base, with 9 bases between. The CDR3 has 13 residues. CDR3 region: CASSSTGSYEQYF. CDR3 bases: TGTGCCAGTAGTTCGACAGGATCCTACGAGCAGTACTTC.

V is TRBV27 and J is TRBJ2-7; no clear D gene. V was cut by 6 bases and J by 4 bases, with 13 bases left in between. Germline V gives CDR1 MNHEY, CDR2 SMNVEV (reference sequence). The CDR3 length is 13 residues. DNA for the CDR3: TGTGCCAGCAGCTACCAAGACGGGTACGAGCAGTACTTC. This sequence encodes CASSYQDGYEQYF.